This T cell receptor (beta chain) was identified during a study of technical replicates of blood from a handful of donors. Per the germline V gene, CDR1 is SSHAT and CDR2 is FNYEAQ (reference sequence). The CDR3 totals 14 residues. Concerning this clone: At one end, the junction sequence differs from germline, possibly due to a read error.

Sequenced by immunoSEQ multiplex PCR; TCRdb stores in-frame clones only, minus some. The sample consists of roughly 92,000 clones, roughly 95% of them appearing once. This TCR derives from a human donor in good health. The chain is built from TRBV7-7 and TRBJ2-7; unclear D gene. The material sequenced was T cells isolated from PBMCs. The DNA for the CDR3 is TGTGCTAGCAGCTTATCAGGTTTTTCTGGCGAGCAGTACTTC. Residues: CASSLSGFSGEQYF.